The clone carrying this TCR beta chain was seen just once. The data stem from a study of blood T cell repertoires in COVID-19. Sequenced by immunoSEQ multiplex PCR; TCRdb stores in-frame clones only, minus some. The sample records some 270,000 clones, 86% being singletons. V shed 2 bases, J shed 5 bases, and the junction held 2 bases outside the gene matches. The CDR3 consists of 15 residues. CDR1 and CDR2 from the germline V gene are MDHEN and SYDVKM. This TCR came from an elderly woman with COVID-19, enrolled during active disease. Sequenced sample: peripheral blood. This chain joins TRBV28 and TRBJ1-5; 11 positions agree with TRBD1. CDR3 sequence: CASSLGQGAYQPQHF. As DNA, the CDR3 is TGTGCCAGCAGTTTAGGACAGGGGGCATATCAGCCCCAGCATTTT.